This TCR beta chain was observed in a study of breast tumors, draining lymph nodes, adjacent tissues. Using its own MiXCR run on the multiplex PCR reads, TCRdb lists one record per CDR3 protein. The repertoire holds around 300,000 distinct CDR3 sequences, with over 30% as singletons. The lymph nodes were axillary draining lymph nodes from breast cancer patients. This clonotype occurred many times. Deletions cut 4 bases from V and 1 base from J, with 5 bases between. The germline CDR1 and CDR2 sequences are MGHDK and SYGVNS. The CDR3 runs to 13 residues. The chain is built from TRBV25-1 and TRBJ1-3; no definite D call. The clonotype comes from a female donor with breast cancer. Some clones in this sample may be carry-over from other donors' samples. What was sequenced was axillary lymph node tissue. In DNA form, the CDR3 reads TGTGCCAGCAGTGTAGGTTCTGGAAACACCATATATTTT. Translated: CASSVGSGNTIYF.